The source of this T cell receptor beta chain is a study of OX40 agonist ivuxolimab in advanced cancers. Describing the broader study: Ivuxolimab was an agonistic, fully human IgG2 monoclonal antibody directed against OX40 (CD134), a costimulatory receptor. The point of sequencing TCRbeta in the periphery was to test whether ivuxolimab changed TCR sequence diversity and drove clonal T-cell expansion. Three dose-escalation patients achieved partial responses, one with hepatocellular carcinoma and two with cutaneous melanoma. The monotherapy dose-escalation portion (N ≈ 52 patients) of the phase I ivuxolimab trial is reported in the paper. Prior anti-PD-1, anti-PD-L1 or anti-CTLA-4 therapy was permitted, and checkpoint inhibitors had been received by less than 45% of dose-escalation patients. In the dose-escalation cohort, more than 75% of patients were male, and the mean age was approximately 60 years, with a range of roughly 20 to 79. Intravenous ivuxolimab was administered to patients every 2 weeks at six dose levels: 0.01, 0.1, 0.3, 1.5, 3 and 10 mg/kg. Of the approximately 50 dose-escalation patients, hepatocellular carcinoma was present in around 20, melanoma in some 15, renal cell carcinoma in 9 and head and neck cancer in 9.

From its cysteine to its phenylalanine, the CDR3 spans 18 amino acids. Only the CDR3 part of the read is kept: 54 bases, read in frame from the first base. Taken from the germline V gene, the CDR1 and CDR2 loops are MDHEN and SYDVKM. V has 4 bases trimmed and J has 3 bases trimmed; junction bases matching no gene number 14. Overall study results and their limits: At doses from 0.1 to 3.0 mg/kg, clonal expansion was seen in both CD4+ and CD8+ blood T cells between baseline and week 6. After ivuxolimab, more expanded clones were found on average in CD8+ T cells than in CD4+ T cells. Low levels of normalized T-cell clonal expansion were also seen in some patients who did not respond. Antigen specificity was not determined for the clonally expanded peripheral T cells. Partial responders in the 0.1-3.0 mg/kg groups had among the lowest normalized peripheral clonal expansion, especially among CD8+ T cells.

Of note for this clone: The antigen it binds to is not known. Base qualities are not at hand, and no much larger clone is one base apart.

The trial excluded patients who had a history of autoimmune disease or who were on systemic immunosuppression. In every dose cohort, peripheral blood was drawn for TCR sequencing at baseline, cycle 4 day 1, and cycle 7 day 1. The samples were drawn from a first-in-human, open-label, multicenter phase I dose-escalation trial of ivuxolimab. Adults with locally advanced or metastatic melanoma, renal cell, hepatocellular, or head and neck squamous cell carcinoma were enrolled in the trial. Before TCR sequencing, CD4+ T cells and CD8+ T cells were sorted from peripheral blood as separate populations. For sequencing of the TCRbeta CDR3 region, genomic DNA was extracted from the sorted cells. The immunoSEQ Assay was used to sequence the TCRbeta CDR3 regions. As stored in TCRdb, this immuneACCESS dataset retains in-frame rearrangements with V and J assigned. A fraction of the clones does not appear; measured against another copy, unresolved V genes explain less than half of the discrepancy, and the remainder lacks a known reason. This sample lists roughly 83,000 clones; roughly nine tenths were detected once. The top ten clonotypes cover roughly 8.9% of the sample.

The sequence derives from an adult with an advanced solid tumor such as melanoma, head and neck, liver or kidney cancer. The V gene is TRBV28 and the J gene is TRBJ2-3, and TRBD2 matches 9 of the central bases. Here the sequenced sample was CD4+ or CD8+ T cells sorted from blood, taken in a trial of the OX40 agonist ivuxolimab. The DNA is as follows: TGTGCCAGCAGTTCCTTCAGGCTTGTTAGCGGGAGAACAGATACGCAGTATTTT. Its translation is CASSSFRLVSGRTDTQYF.